This T cell receptor beta chain was captured in a study of OX40 agonist ivuxolimab in advanced cancers. Study-wide background: Hepatocellular carcinoma, melanoma, renal cell or head and neck cancer affected the dose-escalation patients.

Some clones are missing from TCRdb's copy, which holds only in-frame ones; the method was immunoSEQ multiplex PCR. The table has tens of thousands of clones, around 87% seen once. Study-wide results and caveats: No determination was made of the antigen specificity of the expanded peripheral T cells. At 0.1 to 3.0 mg/kg and by week 6, CD4+ and CD8+ T cells in the blood had expanded clonally.

Autoimmune disease history or systemic immunosuppression led to patient exclusion. Turning to this clone: No antigen is known for it.

V lost 5 bases to trimming and J lost 0 bases, with 11 bases between them. From germline, CDR1 is SGHTA and CDR2 FQGNSA. CDR3 size: 14 residues. The chain links TRBV7-2 to TRBJ2-7; D is undetermined. Sample: CD4+ or CD8+ T cells sorted from blood, taken in a trial of the OX40 agonist ivuxolimab. This TCR was sampled from an adult with an advanced solid tumor such as melanoma, head and neck, liver or kidney cancer. The CDR3 protein is CASSPGASSYEQYF. Here the CDR3 DNA reads TGTGCCAGCAGCCCAGGTGCGAGCTCCTACGAGCAGTACTTC.